This T cell receptor beta chain was recorded in a study of regulatory T cells in long-lasting Graves disease. Combining iRepertoire HTBI primers with Arm-PCR of CDR3 regions, the authors built TCR beta libraries. A single record per CDR3 protein comes from TCRdb applying MiXCR to the multiplex PCR reads. The table has roughly 350,000 distinct CDR3 sequences, around 17% seen once; the top ten hold about 32%. The CDR3 covers 13 residues. Germline V gene lookup returns CDR1 DFQATT and CDR2 SNEGSKA (reference sequence). Time point of the sample: newly diagnosed GD, antithyroid drugs for less than 3 months. The TCR library used RNA extracted from PBMCs. The table lists this clonotype with many counts. The same sample was also studied in work on T cells in Graves' hyperthyroidism and ophthalmopathy. This second study notes: For ophthalmopathy, model prediction preceded onset by a median roughly 6.2 months.

Sequenced material: peripheral blood mononuclear cells (PBMCs), taken at new diagnosis, from a patient treated with antithyroid drugs. The chain links TRBV20-1 to TRBJ2-3; 9 bases align to TRBD1. The source is a middle-aged man with Graves disease. CDR3 residues: CNCWDRVSDTQYF. The CDR3 coding sequence is TGCAATTGTTGGGACAGGGTTTCAGATACGCAGTATTTT.